This TCR beta chain comes out of a study of blood T cells in healthy people across ages. Only a few counts were recorded for this clonotype. Trimming cost V 7 bases and J 4 bases, with 11 bases left between them. Germline CDR1 is MDHEN and CDR2 is SYDVKM. The CDR3 covers 13 residues. With a J-beta primer mix and a sample-barcoded 5' primer, a second PCR ran about 7 to 12 cycles. TCRdb passed the 5' RACE reads through MiXCR, listing each CDR3 protein once. The repertoire includes about 1.6 million distinct CDR3 sequences, 30% to 40% of them detected once, and roughly 12% sits in the top ten. The chain uses TRBV28 and TRBJ1-5; D possibly corresponds to TRBD1 (6 bases). The clonotype originates from a woman aged 25-40 years in good health. The specimen sequenced was blood. The DNA of the CDR3 is TGTGCCAGCACCCAGGGGTGGAATCAGCCCCAGCATTTT. Translation gives CASTQGWNQPQHF.